The 30 T cell receptor beta chains presented below share a single source sample, sequenced in a study of shared clonotypes between healthy human individuals. Clones were read by immunoSEQ multiplex PCR, and TCRdb kept only the in-frame ones, dropping some. The profile shows roughly 2.1 million clones, approximately 94% of them singletons. Naive CD8 cells, CD45RO-negative and positively selected for CCR7, excluded terminally differentiated effector memory CD45RA+ cells. The sample taken for sequencing was naive CD8+ T cells from PBMCs. Source of these receptors: a man between 18 and 29 years old in good health. Some clones in this sample may be carry-over from other donors' samples.

The gene calls are TRBV19 and TRBJ2-7, with D perhaps being TRBD1 or TRBD2 (5 bases each). CDR1 LNHDA and CDR2 SQIVND come from the germline V gene (reference sequence). Trimming pared 10 bases from V and 3 bases from J, leaving 16 bases between. CDR3 size: 13 residues. CDR3 nucleotides: TGTGCCAATAAGGGGACGAGATTCTACGAGCAGTACTTC. Protein: CANKGTRFYEQYF.

This clone has more than one count but fewer than ten. The chain carries TRBV29-1 and TRBJ1-1; D gene unclear. This CDR3 is 16 amino acids long. CDR1 SQVTM and CDR2 ANQGSEA come from the germline V gene. Trimming pared 2 bases from V and 5 bases from J, leaving 21 bases between. DNA of the CDR3: TGCAGCGTTGAATATCGGTATACGGAGCTTGTGACTGAAGCTTTCTTT. Translated: CSVEYRYTELVTEAFF.

This rearrangement joins TRBV2 to TRBJ2-4, with D possibly being TRBD1 (7 bases). The CDR3 has 15 amino acids. The germline V gene has CDR1 SNHLY and CDR2 FYNNEI. V gave up 3 bases and J gave up 5 bases, with 14 bases separating them. The CDR3 sequence: CASSDRGAGENIQYF. The CDR3 DNA is TGTGCCAGCAGTGACAGGGGGGCGGGTGAAAACATTCAGTACTTC.

Only one count was recorded for this clone. The chain has TRBV7-2 and TRBJ2-7, with 7 bases that match TRBD2. There are 18 residues in the CDR3. Trimming took 5 bases from V and 3 from J; bases not matched to a gene: 19. Germline V gene data show CDR1 as SGHTA and CDR2 as FQGNSA. The CDR3 DNA sequence: TGTGCCAGCAGCCTAAATTCCTATCGGGGGGAGTGGGGCTACGAGCAGTACTTC. Its translation: CASSLNSYRGEWGYEQYF. The full variable domain, in which reference TRBV7-2 and TRBJ2-7 provide the parts outside the CDR3, is GAGVSQSPSNKVTEKGKDVELRCDPISGHTALYWYRQSLGQGLEFLIYFQGNSAPDKSGLPSDRFSAERTGGSVSTLTIQRTQQEDSAVYLCASSLNSYRGEWGYEQYFGPGTRLTVT.

The chain uses TRBV9 and TRBJ1-5; no reliable D call. Germline-derived CDR1 and CDR2 are SGDLS and YYNGEE. V lost 0 bases, J lost 9 bases, and 10 bases lay in between. This CDR3 has 13 amino acids. CDR3 in amino acids: CASSVADGWPQHF. CDR3 nucleotide sequence: TGTGCCAGCAGCGTAGCGGACGGGTGGCCCCAGCATTTT.

The V gene is TRBV19, the J gene TRBJ2-7; maybe TRBD1 (5 bases). Germline CDR1 and CDR2: LNHDA and SQIVND (reference sequence). The CDR3 has 15 residues. The ends were cut back, 5 bases at V and 0 bases at J, with 14 bases in the middle. The CDR3 DNA reads TGTGCCAGTAGTCTCGGAGACAGCCCCTCCTACGAGCAGTACTTC. It codes for CASSLGDSPSYEQYF.

This rearrangement joins TRBV5-5 to TRBJ2-7; a weak D match, TRBD1 (5 bases). CDR3 length: 14 residues. With 0 bases removed from V and 1 base from J, the gap between germline ends came to 8 bases. Germline-derived CDR1 and CDR2 are SGHKS and YYEKEE (reference sequence). Here the CDR3 reads CASSLVGLSYEQYF. The CDR3 DNA follows: TGTGCCAGCAGCTTGGTGGGGCTATCCTACGAGCAGTACTTC.

The chain uses TRBV28 and TRBJ2-1; TRBD2 matches 8 bases. Per germline, CDR1 MDHEN and CDR2 SYDVKM. V gave up 6 bases and J gave up 9 bases; unmatched junction bases: 31. CDR3 size: 21 residues. This CDR3 is CASRSIQDGPGLDSSRGEQFF. The DNA for the CDR3 is TGTGCCAGCAGATCGATCCAGGACGGACCGGGACTAGATTCCTCACGCGGTGAGCAGTTCTTC.

This chain links TRBV19 with TRBJ2-3; D possibly corresponds to TRBD1 (6 bases). The CDR3 consists of 15 residues. The germline gives CDR1 LNHDA, CDR2 SQIVND (reference sequence). V gave up 5 bases and J gave up 2 bases, with 14 bases separating them. CDR3 amino acids: CASSPSGQSTDTQYF. CDR3 bases: TGTGCCAGTAGTCCTTCAGGACAGTCCACAGATACGCAGTATTTT.

The chain joins TRBV6-5 to TRBJ2-3, with no clear D. V lost 1 base, J lost 2 bases, and 13 bases lay in between. CDR1 is MNHEY, CDR2 SVGAGI, per germline. CDR3 length: 16 residues. As DNA, the CDR3 is TGTGCCAGCAGTTACTGGGCCCAAACCCCCACAGATACGCAGTATTTT. This translates into CASSYWAQTPTDTQYF.

The chain has TRBV4-1 and TRBJ2-5; TRBD2 matches 15 bases. V trimming: 3 bases; J trimming: 2 bases; junction bases outside the gene matches: 13. CDR3 length: 20 amino acids. The germline V gene has CDR1 MGHRA and CDR2 YSYEKL. CDR3 nucleotide sequence: TGCGCCAGCAGCCATGGCAGGGGACTAGCGGGAGGAAGGGGACAAGAGACCCAGTACTTC. It codes for CASSHGRGLAGGRGQETQYF.

This sequence joins TRBV6-1 and TRBJ1-2; no reliable D call. V lost 3 bases to trimming and J lost 7 bases, with 15 bases between them. Per the germline V gene, CDR1 is MNHNS and CDR2 is SASEGT. The CDR3 loop spans 14 amino acids. CDR3 loop: CASSDWLGRSGYTF. The DNA for the CDR3 is TGTGCCAGCAGTGACTGGCTCGGTCGTTCTGGCTACACCTTC.

The chain joins TRBV5-1 to TRBJ2-5; no clear D gene. Germline assignment: CDR1 SGHRS and CDR2 YFSETQ. The CDR3 covers 14 residues. Trimming pared 0 bases from V and 5 bases from J, leaving 11 bases between. The chain's CDR3 is CASSLGVRRETQYF. The CDR3 DNA reads as TGCGCCAGCAGCTTGGGGGTTAGGCGGGAGACCCAGTACTTC.

The rearrangement joins TRBV29-1 to TRBJ2-7; TRBD1 agrees at 10 bases. Trimming cost V 8 bases and J 4 bases; bases outside gene matches: 11. The CDR3 totals 14 residues. CDR1 SQVTM and CDR2 ANQGSEA come from the germline V gene. The CDR3 sequence is CSFSSGTGVYEQYF. The CDR3, as DNA: TGCAGCTTCAGTTCCGGGACAGGGGTGTACGAGCAGTACTTC.

The CDR3 DNA follows: TGTGCCAGCAGCGGGGGGACTAGCAACCCAGATACGCAGTATTTT. This gives the protein CASSGGTSNPDTQYF. The chain links TRBV2 to TRBJ2-3; 9 bases are a match to TRBD2. Germline CDR1 and CDR2: SNHLY and FYNNEI. This CDR3 region has 15 residues. Trimming at V came to 6 bases and at J to 4 bases, leaving 8 bases not matched to a gene.

Note on this clone: Distinct nucleotide sequences in the sample also encode this CDR3. The chain uses TRBV9 and TRBJ2-1, with D maybe TRBD1 (6 bases). Germline CDR1 is SGDLS and CDR2 is YYNGEE. The V end was cut by 2 bases, the J end by 2 bases, with 8 bases between. The CDR3 length is 14 residues. The CDR3 protein is CASSVDSTYNEQFF. The CDR3 DNA reads TGTGCCAGCAGCGTGGACAGCACCTACAATGAGCAGTTCTTC.

The rearrangement links TRBV2 to TRBJ2-3; TRBD2 matches 11 bases. CDR1 is SNHLY and CDR2 is FYNNEI in the germline V gene. Unmatched junction bases numbered 3, after V lost 6 bases and J lost 1 base. The CDR3 runs to 15 residues. CDR3 sequence reads: CASSRGLAGTDTQYF. The CDR3 DNA follows: TGTGCCAGCAGCCGGGGACTAGCGGGCACAGATACGCAGTATTTT.

This chain uses TRBV27 with TRBJ1-2; no clear D. V lost 8 bases to trimming and J lost 8 bases, with 18 bases between them. CDR1 is MNHEY, CDR2 SMNVEV, per germline (reference sequence). The CDR3 runs 13 residues. The CDR3 sequence is CASSPLPWSGYTF. CDR3 nucleotide sequence: TGTGCCAGCTCTCCCCTCCCGTGGAGCGGCTACACCTTC.

This chain uses TRBV7-2 with TRBJ2-3; D possibly corresponds to TRBD1 (5 bases). CDR1 is SGHTA, CDR2 FQGNSA, per germline. V was clipped by 4 bases and J by 4 bases, with 21 bases between them. The CDR3 sequence is 17 residues long. The CDR3: CASSWLTVPAQSDTQYF. For the CDR3, the DNA is TGTGCCAGCAGCTGGCTGACAGTACCAGCTCAGTCAGATACGCAGTATTTT.

The rearrangement uses TRBV7-2 and TRBJ1-1; no definite D call. From germline, CDR1 is SGHTA and CDR2 FQGNSA. V dropped 4 bases and J dropped 3 bases, with 15 bases sitting between them. This CDR3 comprises 15 residues. As DNA, the CDR3 is TGTGCCAGCAGCTCCCGGTGGCGAATCGACACTGAAGCTTTCTTT. Protein product: CASSSRWRIDTEAFF.

About this clone itself: This sample includes further DNA sequences coding for the same CDR3. The rearrangement links TRBV7-9 to TRBJ2-7; possible D gene TRBD1, 6 bases. Germline loops: CDR1 SEHNR, CDR2 FQNEAQ (reference sequence). Trimming cost V 5 bases and J 0 bases, with 11 bases left between them. The CDR3 consists of 14 residues. CDR3 loop: CASSHRDNSYEQYF. The CDR3 nucleotides are TGTGCCAGCAGCCACCGGGACAACTCCTACGAGCAGTACTTC.

As concerns this clone: Other DNA sequences from this sample encode an identical CDR3 as well. This CDR3 reads CASSYSIGGNQPQHF. The CDR3 bases are TGTGCCAGCAGTTACTCGATCGGCGGAAATCAGCCCCAGCATTTT. The chain has TRBV6-5 and TRBJ1-5; unclear D gene. V was pared by 0 bases and J by 4 bases, with 10 bases between. The CDR3 has 15 amino acids. Germline loops: CDR1 MNHEY, CDR2 SVGAGI.

This chain connects TRBV5-4 to TRBJ2-3; TRBD2 aligns across 8 bases. Germline values: CDR1 SGHNT, CDR2 YYREEE (reference sequence). There are 15 residues in the CDR3. J lost 1 base, V lost 2 bases, and 3 bases had no gene match. As DNA, the CDR3 is TGTGCCAGCAGCTTAGCGGGAGAAGGCACAGATACGCAGTATTTT. This gives the protein CASSLAGEGTDTQYF.

This chain connects TRBV28 to TRBJ1-1; 8 bases are a match to TRBD1. CDR1 is MDHEN and CDR2 is SYDVKM in the germline V gene. The CDR3 consists of 15 residues. Trimming at V came to 5 bases and at J to 2 bases, leaving 7 bases not matched to a gene. The CDR3 loop reads CASSQYRGTNTEAFF. DNA of the CDR3: TGTGCCAGCAGTCAATACAGGGGGACCAACACTGAAGCTTTCTTT.

Regarding this clone: Other nucleotide sequences from this sample produce the same CDR3. The chain joins TRBV28 to TRBJ2-7, with a weak D call TRBD1 (6 bases). Germline CDR1 reads MDHEN; CDR2 reads SYDVKM. The CDR3 consists of 14 residues. The ends were cut back, 3 bases at V and 3 bases at J, with 12 bases in the middle. CDR3 coding DNA: TGTGCCAGCAGTTTTTCAGGGGCCAGCTACGAGCAGTACTTC. Amino acid sequence: CASSFSGASYEQYF. Variable domain in full (rest from reference TRBV28 and TRBJ2-7): DVKVTQSSRYLVKRTGEKVFLECVQDMDHENMFWYRQDPGLGLRLIYFSYDVKMKEKGDIPEGYSVSREKKERFSLILESASTNQTSMYLCASSFSGASYEQYFGPGTRLTVT.

The rearrangement links TRBV19 to TRBJ1-1; D not certain. V lost 3 bases, J lost 1 base, and 9 bases lay in between. The CDR3 extends over 14 amino acids. In germline, CDR1 is LNHDA, CDR2 SQIVND (reference sequence). The CDR3: CASSIGERNTEAFF. CDR3 DNA: TGTGCCAGTAGTATTGGGGAGAGGAACACTGAAGCTTTCTTT. Using reference TRBV19 and TRBJ1-1 for the parts outside the CDR3, the full variable domain is DGGITQSPKYLFRKEGQNVTLSCEQNLNHDAMYWYRQDPGQGLRLIYYSQIVNDFQKGDIAEGYSVSREKKESFPLTVTSAQKNPTAFYLCASSIGERNTEAFFGQGTRLTVV.

V is TRBV30 and J is TRBJ2-7; a weak D match, TRBD2 (6 bases). V was shortened by 3 bases and J by 6 bases, with 12 bases between the two germline ends. Germline V gene sequence: CDR1 GTSNPN, CDR2 SVGIG (reference sequence). The CDR3 contains 12 residues. CDR3 sequence: CAWSGGNAEQYF. CDR3 nucleotide sequence: TGTGCCTGGAGCGGGGGAAACGCCGAGCAGTACTTC.

The chain joins TRBV5-1 to TRBJ1-1; a possible D gene is TRBD1 (6 bases). CDR3 length: 15 residues. The V gene lost 4 bases and the J gene lost 4 bases, with 17 bases spanning the gap. Germline loops: CDR1 SGHRS, CDR2 YFSETQ. CDR3 nucleotides: TGCGCCAGCAGCAACAACAGGGAGGTGAGCACTGAAGCTTTCTTT. It specifies CASSNNREVSTEAFF.

The V and J genes are TRBV7-9 and TRBJ2-1; perhaps TRBD2 as D (6 bases). V shed 1 base and J shed 12 bases, with 13 bases lying between them. CDR1 is SEHNR and CDR2 is FQNEAQ in the germline V gene (reference sequence). The CDR3 has 13 residues. CDR3 protein: CASSLGEVLWQFF. Here the CDR3 DNA reads TGTGCCAGCAGCTTAGGGGAGGTACTTTGGCAGTTCTTC. The full variable domain, its missing parts supplied by reference TRBV7-9 and TRBJ2-1, is DTGVSQNPRHKITKRGQNVTFRCDPISEHNRLYWYRQTLGQGPEFLTYFQNEAQLEKSRLLSDRFSAERPKGSFSTLEIQRTEQGDSAMYLCASSLGEVLWQFFGPGTRLTVL.

The CDR3 nucleotides are TGTGCCACCAGCAGAGATAGGGACAGCCTCATGAACACTGAAGCTTTCTTT. Its translation: CATSRDRDSLMNTEAFF. The J gene is TRBJ1-1, the V gene TRBV15, with TRBD1 matching 7 bases. The germline V gene encodes CDR1 LNHNV and CDR2 YYDKDF (reference sequence). V was pared by 0 bases and J by 0 bases, with 7 bases of the junction left unmatched. The CDR3 sequence is 17 residues long. Full variable domain (remainder filled in from reference TRBV15 and TRBJ1-1): DAMVIQNPRYQVTQFGKPVTLSCSQTLNHNVMYWYQQKSSQAPKLLFHYYDKDFNNEADTPDNFQSRRPNTSFCFLDIRSPGLGDTAMYLCATSRDRDSLMNTEAFFGQGTRLTVV.